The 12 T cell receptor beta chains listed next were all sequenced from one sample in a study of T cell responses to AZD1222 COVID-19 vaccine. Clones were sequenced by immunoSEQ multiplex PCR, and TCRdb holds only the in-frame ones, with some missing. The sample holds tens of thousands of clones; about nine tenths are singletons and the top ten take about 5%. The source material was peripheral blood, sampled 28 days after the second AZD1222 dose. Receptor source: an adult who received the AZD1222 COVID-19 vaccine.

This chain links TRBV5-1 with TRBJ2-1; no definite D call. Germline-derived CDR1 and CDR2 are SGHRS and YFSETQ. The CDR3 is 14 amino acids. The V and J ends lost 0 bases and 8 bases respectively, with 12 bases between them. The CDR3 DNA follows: TGCGCCAGCAGCTTGGCCGGGCCTCTCCATGAGCAGTTCTTC. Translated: CASSLAGPLHEQFF.

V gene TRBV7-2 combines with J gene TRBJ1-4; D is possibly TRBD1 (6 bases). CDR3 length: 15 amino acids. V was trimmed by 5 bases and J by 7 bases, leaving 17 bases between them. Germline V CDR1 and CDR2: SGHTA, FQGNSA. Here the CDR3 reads CASSPGGAGGEKLFF. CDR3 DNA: TGTGCCAGCAGCCCGGGGGGCGCTGGGGGTGAAAAACTGTTTTTT. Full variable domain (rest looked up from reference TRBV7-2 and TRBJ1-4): GAGVSQSPSNKVTEKGKDVELRCDPISGHTALYWYRQSLGQGLEFLIYFQGNSAPDKSGLPSDRFSAERTGGSVSTLTIQRTQQEDSAVYLCASSPGGAGGEKLFFGSGTQLSVL.

The CDR3 DNA reads TGTGCCAGCAGTGAATGGGTTCAAGAGACCCAGTACTTC. It specifies CASSEWVQETQYF. J is TRBJ2-5 and V is TRBV6-1; D remains unclear. CDR1 MNHNS and CDR2 SASEGT come from the germline V gene. The CDR3 covers 13 residues. The V end lost 2 bases, the J end lost 2 bases, and 6 bases lay between the germline ends.

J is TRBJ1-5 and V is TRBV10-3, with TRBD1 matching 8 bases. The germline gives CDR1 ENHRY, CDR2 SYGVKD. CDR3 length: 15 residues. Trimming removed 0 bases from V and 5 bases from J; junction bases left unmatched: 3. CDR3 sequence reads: CAISESRGQDQPQHF. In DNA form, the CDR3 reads TGTGCCATCAGTGAGTCGAGGGGACAGGATCAGCCCCAGCATTTT.

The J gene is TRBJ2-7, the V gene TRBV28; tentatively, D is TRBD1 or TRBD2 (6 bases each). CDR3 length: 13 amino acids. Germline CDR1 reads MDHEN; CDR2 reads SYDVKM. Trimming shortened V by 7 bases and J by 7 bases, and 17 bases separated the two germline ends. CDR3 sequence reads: CASKGPGAGEQYF. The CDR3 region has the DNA TGTGCCAGCAAGGGTCCGGGGGCGGGAGAGCAGTACTTC.

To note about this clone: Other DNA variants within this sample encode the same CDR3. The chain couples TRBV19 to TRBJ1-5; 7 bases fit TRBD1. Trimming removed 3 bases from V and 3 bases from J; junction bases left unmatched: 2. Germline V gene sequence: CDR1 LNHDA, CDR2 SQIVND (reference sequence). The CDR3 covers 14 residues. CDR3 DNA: TGTGCCAGTAGTATTACAGGGGACAATCAGCCCCAGCATTTT. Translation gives CASSITGDNQPQHF.

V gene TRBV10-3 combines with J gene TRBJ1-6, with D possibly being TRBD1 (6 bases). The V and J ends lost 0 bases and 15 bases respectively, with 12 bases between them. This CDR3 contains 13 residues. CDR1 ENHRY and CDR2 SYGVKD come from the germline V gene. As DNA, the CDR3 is TGTGCCATCAGTGAGTCGACGGACAGAAACCTCCACTTT. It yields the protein CAISESTDRNLHF.

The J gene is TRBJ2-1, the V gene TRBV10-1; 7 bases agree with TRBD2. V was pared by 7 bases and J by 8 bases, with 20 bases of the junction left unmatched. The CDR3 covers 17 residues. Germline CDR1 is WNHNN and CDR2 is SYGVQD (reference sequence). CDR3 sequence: CASIPPRGRAQFHEQFF. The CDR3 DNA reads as TGCGCCAGCATACCCCCCCGGGGGAGGGCTCAGTTCCATGAGCAGTTCTTC.

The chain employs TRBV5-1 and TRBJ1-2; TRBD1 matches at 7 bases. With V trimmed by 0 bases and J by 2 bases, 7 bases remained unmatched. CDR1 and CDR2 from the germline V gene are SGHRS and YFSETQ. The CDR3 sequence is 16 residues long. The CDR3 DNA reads TGCGCCAGCAGCTTGGCCCGGACAGGACTGAACTATGGCTACACCTTC. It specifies CASSLARTGLNYGYTF.

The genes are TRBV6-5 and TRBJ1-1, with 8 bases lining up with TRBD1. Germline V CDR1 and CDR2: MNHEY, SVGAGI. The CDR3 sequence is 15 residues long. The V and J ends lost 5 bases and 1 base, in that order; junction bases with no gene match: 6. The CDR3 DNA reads TGTGCCAGCAGTCCCCCTACAGGGGGGAACACTGAAGCTTTCTTT. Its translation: CASSPPTGGNTEAFF.

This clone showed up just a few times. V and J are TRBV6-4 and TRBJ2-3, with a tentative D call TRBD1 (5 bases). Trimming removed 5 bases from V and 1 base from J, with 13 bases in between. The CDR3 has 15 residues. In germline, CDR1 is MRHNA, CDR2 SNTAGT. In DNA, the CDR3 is TGTGCCAGCAGTCTAGGGGTGTTTGGCACAGATACGCAGTATTTT. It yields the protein CASSLGVFGTDTQYF.

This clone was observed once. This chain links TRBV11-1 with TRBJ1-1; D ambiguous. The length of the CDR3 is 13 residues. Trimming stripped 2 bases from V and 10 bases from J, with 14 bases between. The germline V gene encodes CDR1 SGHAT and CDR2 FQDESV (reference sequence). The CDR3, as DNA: TGTGCCAGCAGCTTAACCGGGTCCCCGAGAGCTTTCTTT. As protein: CASSLTGSPRAFF.